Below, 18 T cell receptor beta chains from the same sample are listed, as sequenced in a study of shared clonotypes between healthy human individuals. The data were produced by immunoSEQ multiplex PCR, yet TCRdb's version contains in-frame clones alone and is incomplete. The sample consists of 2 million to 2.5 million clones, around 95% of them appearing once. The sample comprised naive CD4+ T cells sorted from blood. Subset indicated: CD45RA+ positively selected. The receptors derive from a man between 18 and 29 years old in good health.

In nucleotides, the CDR3 is TGTGCCAGCAGCTTAGATAGCGGGACCGTAGATACGCAGTATTTT. It specifies CASSLDSGTVDTQYF. The chain combines TRBV7-2 with TRBJ2-3; 8 nucleotides line up with TRBD2. Germline CDR1 is SGHTA and CDR2 is FQGNSA. V dropped 1 base and J dropped 5; count of bases not matched to a gene: 5. The CDR3 is 15 residues long. Full variable domain (outside the CDR3, taken from reference TRBV7-2 and TRBJ2-3): GAGVSQSPSNKVTEKGKDVELRCDPISGHTALYWYRQSLGQGLEFLIYFQGNSAPDKSGLPSDRFSAERTGGSVSTLTIQRTQQEDSAVYLCASSLDSGTVDTQYFGPGTRLTVL.

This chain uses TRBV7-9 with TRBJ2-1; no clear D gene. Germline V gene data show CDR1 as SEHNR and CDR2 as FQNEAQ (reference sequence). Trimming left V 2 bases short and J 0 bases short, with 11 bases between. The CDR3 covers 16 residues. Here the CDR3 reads CASSLLGLTSYNEQFF. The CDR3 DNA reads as TGTGCCAGCAGCTTATTGGGCCTTACCTCCTACAATGAGCAGTTCTTC.

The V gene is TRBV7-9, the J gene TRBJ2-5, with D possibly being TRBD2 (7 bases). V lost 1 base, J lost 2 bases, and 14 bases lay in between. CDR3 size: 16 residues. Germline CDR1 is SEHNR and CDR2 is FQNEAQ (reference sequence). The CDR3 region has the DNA TGTGCCAGCAGCTTAGGGGCGGGGGCAGCACAAGAGACCCAGTACTTC. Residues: CASSLGAGAAQETQYF.

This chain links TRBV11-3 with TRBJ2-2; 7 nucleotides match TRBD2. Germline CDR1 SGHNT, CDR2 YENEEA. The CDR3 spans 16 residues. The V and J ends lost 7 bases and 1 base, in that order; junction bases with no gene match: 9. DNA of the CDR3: TGTGCCAGCACACGGGGAGCGGGGATGAACACCGGGGAGCTGTTTTTT. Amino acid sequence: CASTRGAGMNTGELFF.

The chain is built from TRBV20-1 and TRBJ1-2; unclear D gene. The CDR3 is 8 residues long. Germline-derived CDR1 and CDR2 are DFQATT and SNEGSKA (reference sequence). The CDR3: CRSNGYTF. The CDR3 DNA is TGCAGGTCTAACGGCTACACCTTC.

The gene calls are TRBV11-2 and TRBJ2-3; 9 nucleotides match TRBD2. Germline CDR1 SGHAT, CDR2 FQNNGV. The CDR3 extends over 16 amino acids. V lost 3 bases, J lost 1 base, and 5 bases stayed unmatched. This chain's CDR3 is CASSFAGGEGTDTQYF. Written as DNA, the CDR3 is TGTGCCAGCAGCTTTGCGGGGGGGGAAGGCACAGATACGCAGTATTTT.

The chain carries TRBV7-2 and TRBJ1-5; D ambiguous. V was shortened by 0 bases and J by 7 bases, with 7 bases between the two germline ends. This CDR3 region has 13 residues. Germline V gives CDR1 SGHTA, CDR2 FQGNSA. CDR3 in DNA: TGTGCCAGCAGCTTAGCCACAGCGCAGCCCCAGCATTTT. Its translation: CASSLATAQPQHF.

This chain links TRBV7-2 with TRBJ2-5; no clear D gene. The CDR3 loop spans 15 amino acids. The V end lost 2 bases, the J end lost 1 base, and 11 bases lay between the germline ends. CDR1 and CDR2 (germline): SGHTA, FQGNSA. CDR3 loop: CASSLRGRTQETQYF. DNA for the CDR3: TGTGCCAGCAGCTTAAGAGGACGGACCCAAGAGACCCAGTACTTC.

This chain's CDR3 is CASSSRLGTSYEQYF. Here the CDR3 DNA reads TGCGCCAGCAGCTCTCGACTGGGGACGTCCTACGAGCAGTACTTC. The chain joins TRBV4-3 to TRBJ2-7; D is perhaps TRBD1 or TRBD2 (5 bases each). Germline values: CDR1 LGHNA, CDR2 YSLEER. Trimming took off 5 bases at V and 1 base at J, with 15 bases between the two ends. The CDR3 totals 15 residues.

This chain's CDR3 is CASSLQVGSYGYTF. The CDR3 region has the DNA TGCGCCAGCAGCTTGCAGGTTGGAAGCTATGGCTACACCTTC. This sequence joins TRBV5-1 and TRBJ1-2; D remains ambiguous. The V and J ends lost 1 base and 4 bases respectively, with 11 bases between them. Germline assignment: CDR1 SGHRS and CDR2 YFSETQ. The CDR3 runs 14 residues.

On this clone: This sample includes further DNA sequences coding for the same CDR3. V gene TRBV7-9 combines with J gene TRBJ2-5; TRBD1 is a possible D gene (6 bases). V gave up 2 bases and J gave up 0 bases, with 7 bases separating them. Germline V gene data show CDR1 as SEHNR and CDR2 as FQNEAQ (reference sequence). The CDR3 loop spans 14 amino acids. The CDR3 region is CASSLYRDQETQYF. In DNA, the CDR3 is TGTGCCAGCAGCTTATACAGGGACCAAGAGACCCAGTACTTC.

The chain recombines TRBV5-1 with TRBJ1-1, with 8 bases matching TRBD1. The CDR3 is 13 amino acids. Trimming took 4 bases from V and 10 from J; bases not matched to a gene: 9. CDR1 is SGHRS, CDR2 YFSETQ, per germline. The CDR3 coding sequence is TGCGCCAGCAGCGCCGGGACAGGACTTAGAGCTTTCTTT. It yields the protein CASSAGTGLRAFF.

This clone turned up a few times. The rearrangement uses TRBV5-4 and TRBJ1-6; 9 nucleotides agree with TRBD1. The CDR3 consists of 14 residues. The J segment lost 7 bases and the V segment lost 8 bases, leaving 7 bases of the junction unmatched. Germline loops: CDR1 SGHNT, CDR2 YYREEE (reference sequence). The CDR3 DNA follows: TGTGCCAGTGCACAGGGGGCCCAGAATTCACCCCTCCACTTT. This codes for CASAQGAQNSPLHF.

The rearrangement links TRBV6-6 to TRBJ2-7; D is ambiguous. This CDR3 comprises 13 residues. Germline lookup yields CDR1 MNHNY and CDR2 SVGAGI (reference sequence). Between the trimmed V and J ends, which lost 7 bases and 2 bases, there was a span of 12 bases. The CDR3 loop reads CASIVGSAYEQYF. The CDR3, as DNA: TGTGCCAGCATTGTCGGGTCCGCCTACGAGCAGTACTTC.

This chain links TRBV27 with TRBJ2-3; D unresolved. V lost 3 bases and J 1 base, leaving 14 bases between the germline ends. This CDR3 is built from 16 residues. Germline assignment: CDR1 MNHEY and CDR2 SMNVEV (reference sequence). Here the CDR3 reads CASSFAISIRTDTQYF. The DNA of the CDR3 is TGTGCCAGCAGTTTTGCGATTTCTATACGCACAGATACGCAGTATTTT.

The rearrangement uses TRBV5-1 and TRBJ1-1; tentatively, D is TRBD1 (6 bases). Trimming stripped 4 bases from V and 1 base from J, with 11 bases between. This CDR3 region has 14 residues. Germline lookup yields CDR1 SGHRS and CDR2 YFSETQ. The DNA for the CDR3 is TGCGCCAGCAGCATTACAGGGACGAACACTGAAGCTTTCTTT. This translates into CASSITGTNTEAFF.

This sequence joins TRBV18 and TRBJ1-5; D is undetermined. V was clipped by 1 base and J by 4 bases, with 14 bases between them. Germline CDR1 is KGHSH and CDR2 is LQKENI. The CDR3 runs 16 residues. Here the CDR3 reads CASSPLAAGDNQPQHF. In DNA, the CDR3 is TGTGCCAGCTCACCACTTGCCGCGGGAGATAATCAGCCCCAGCATTTT.

CDR3 sequence reads: CASSPPLAGGYNEQFF. CDR3 sequence (DNA): TGTGCCAGCAGCCCCCCACTAGCGGGGGGCTACAATGAGCAGTTCTTC. The chain uses TRBV7-2 and TRBJ2-1; the match to TRBD2 covers 12 bases. Germline loops: CDR1 SGHTA, CDR2 FQGNSA. The J segment lost 3 bases and the V segment lost 5 bases, leaving 5 bases of the junction unmatched. The CDR3 loop spans 16 amino acids. Filled out from reference TRBV7-2 and TRBJ2-1, the complete variable domain reads GAGVSQSPSNKVTEKGKDVELRCDPISGHTALYWYRQSLGQGLEFLIYFQGNSAPDKSGLPSDRFSAERTGGSVSTLTIQRTQQEDSAVYLCASSPPLAGGYNEQFFGPGTRLTVL.